This T cell receptor (beta chain) was documented in a study of shared clonotypes between healthy human individuals. About the research overall: The study enrolled a couple of women and a few men aged 18 to 49. Study-level findings and limits: Larger estimated richness was generally seen in naive subsets than in memory subsets. What limited the represented genetic and exposure-history diversity was the small number of donors.

There were no recent acute infections or vaccinations among the donors, who were healthy HIV-negative adults. V lost 4 bases, J lost 0 bases, and 6 bases stayed unmatched. Germline V CDR1 and CDR2: MDHEN, SYDVKM. CDR3 length equals 15 residues. TCRdb's table, derived via immunoSEQ multiplex PCR, lists solely in-frame clones and lacks some. Here the sample spans 1,400,000 or so clones, 98% being singletons. About this clone: The antigen is undetermined.

The chain employs TRBV28 and TRBJ2-7; 7 bases are shared with TRBD2. This TCR was sampled from a young man in good health. The sample consisted of naive CD4+ T cells sorted from blood. Subset noted: CD45RA+ positively selected. The CDR3 reads CASSYERGLSYEQYF. CDR3 DNA sequence: TGTGCCAGCAGTTACGAGCGGGGCCTCTCCTACGAGCAGTACTTC. Complete variable domain (other parts from reference TRBV28 and TRBJ2-7): DVKVTQSSRYLVKRTGEKVFLECVQDMDHENMFWYRQDPGLGLRLIYFSYDVKMKEKGDIPEGYSVSREKKERFSLILESASTNQTSMYLCASSYERGLSYEQYFGPGTRLTVT.